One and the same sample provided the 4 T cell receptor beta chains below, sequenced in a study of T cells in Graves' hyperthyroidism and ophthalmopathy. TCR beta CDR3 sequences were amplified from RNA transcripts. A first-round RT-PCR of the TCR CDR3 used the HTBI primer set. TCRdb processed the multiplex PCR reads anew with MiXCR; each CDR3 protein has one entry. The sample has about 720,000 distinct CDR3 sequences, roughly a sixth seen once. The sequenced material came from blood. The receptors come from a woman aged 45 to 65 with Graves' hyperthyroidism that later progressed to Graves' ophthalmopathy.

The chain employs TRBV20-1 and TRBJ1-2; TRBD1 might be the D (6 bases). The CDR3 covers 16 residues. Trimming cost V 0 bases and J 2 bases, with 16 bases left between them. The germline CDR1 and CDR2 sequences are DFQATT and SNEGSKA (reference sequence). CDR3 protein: CSARDHGSGANYGYTF. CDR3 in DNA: TGCAGTGCTAGAGATCACGGCTCAGGGGCGAACTATGGCTACACCTTC.

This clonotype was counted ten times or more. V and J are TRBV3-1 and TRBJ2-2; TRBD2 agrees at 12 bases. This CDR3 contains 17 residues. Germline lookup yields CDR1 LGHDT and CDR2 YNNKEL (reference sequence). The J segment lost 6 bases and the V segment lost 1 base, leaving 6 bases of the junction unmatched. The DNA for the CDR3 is TGTGCCAGCAGCCAAGTTTGGACTAGCGGGGATCCCGGGGAGCTGTTTTTT. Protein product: CASSQVWTSGDPGELFF. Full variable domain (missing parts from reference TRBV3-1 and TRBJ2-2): DTAVSQTPKYLVTQMGNDKSIKCEQNLGHDTMYWYKQDSKKFLKIMFSYNNKELIINETVPNRFSPKSPDKAHLNLHINSLELGDSAVYFCASSQVWTSGDPGELFFGEGSRLTVL.

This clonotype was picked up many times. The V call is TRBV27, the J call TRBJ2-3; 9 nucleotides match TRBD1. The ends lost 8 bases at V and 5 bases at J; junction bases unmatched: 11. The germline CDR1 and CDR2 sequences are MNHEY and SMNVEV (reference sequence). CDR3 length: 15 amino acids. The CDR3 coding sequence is TGTGCCAGCCCGGACCCGGGACAGGGAGGAGATACGCAGTATTTT. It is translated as CASPDPGQGGDTQYF.

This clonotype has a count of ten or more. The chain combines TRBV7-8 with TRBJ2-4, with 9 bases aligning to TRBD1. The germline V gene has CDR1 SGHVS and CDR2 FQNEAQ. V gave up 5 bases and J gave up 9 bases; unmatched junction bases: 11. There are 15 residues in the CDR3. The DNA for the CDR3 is TGTGCCAGCAGCCACGTCCCGGGACAGGGCACCATTCAGTACTTC. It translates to CASSHVPGQGTIQYF.